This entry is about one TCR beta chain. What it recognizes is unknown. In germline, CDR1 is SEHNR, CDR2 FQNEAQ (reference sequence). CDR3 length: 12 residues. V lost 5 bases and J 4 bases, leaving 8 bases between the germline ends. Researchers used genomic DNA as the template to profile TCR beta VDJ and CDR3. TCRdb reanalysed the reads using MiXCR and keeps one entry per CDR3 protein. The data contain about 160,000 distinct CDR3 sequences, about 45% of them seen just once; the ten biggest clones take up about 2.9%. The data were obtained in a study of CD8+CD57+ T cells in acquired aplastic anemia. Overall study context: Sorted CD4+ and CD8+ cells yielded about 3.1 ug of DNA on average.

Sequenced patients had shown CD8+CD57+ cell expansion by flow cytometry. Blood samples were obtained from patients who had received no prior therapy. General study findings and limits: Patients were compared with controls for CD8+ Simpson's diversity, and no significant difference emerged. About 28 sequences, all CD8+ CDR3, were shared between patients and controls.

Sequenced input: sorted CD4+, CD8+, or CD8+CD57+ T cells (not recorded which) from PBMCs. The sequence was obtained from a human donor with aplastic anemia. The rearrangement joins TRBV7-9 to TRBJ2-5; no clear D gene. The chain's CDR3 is CASSSPAETQYF. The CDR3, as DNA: TGTGCCAGCAGCAGCCCCGCAGAGACCCAGTACTTC.